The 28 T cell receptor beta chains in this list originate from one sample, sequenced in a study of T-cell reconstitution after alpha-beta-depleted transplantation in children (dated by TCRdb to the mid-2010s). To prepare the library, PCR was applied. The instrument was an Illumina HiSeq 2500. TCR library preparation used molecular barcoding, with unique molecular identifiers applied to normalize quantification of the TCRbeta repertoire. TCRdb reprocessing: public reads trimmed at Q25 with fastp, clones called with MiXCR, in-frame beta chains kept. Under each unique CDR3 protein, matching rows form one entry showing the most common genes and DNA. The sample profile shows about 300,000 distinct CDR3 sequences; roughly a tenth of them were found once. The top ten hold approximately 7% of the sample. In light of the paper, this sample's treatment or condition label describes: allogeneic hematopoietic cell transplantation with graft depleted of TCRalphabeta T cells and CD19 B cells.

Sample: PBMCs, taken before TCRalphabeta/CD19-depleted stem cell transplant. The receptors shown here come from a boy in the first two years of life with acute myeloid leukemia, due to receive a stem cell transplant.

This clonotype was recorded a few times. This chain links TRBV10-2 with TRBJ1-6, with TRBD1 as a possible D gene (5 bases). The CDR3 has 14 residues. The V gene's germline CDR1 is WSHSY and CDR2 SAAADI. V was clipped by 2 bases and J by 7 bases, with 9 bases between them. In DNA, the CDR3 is TGCGCCAGCAGTGAGACGCGACAGAATTCACCCCTCCACTTT. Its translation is CASSETRQNSPLHF.

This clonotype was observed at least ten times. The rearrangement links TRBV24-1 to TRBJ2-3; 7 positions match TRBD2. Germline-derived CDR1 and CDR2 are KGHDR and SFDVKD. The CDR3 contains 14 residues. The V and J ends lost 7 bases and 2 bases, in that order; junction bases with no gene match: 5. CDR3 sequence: CATSASGDTDTQYF. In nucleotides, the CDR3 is TGTGCCACCAGCGCTAGCGGAGACACAGATACGCAGTATTTT.

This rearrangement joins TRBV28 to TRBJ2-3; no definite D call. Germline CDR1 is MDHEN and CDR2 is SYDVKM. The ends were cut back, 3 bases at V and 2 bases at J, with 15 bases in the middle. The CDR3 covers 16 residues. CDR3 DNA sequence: TGTGCCAGCAGTTTGTTGGGTAGTCCTTCCACAGATACGCAGTATTTT. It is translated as CASSLLGSPSTDTQYF.

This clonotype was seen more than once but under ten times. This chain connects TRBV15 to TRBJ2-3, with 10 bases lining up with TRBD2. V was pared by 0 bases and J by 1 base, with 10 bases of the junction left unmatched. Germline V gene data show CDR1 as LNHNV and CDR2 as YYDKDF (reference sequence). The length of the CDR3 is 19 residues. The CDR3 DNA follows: TGTGCCACCAGCAGAGATCTCCAGCGGGAGGGCCACCGCACAGATACGCAGTATTTT. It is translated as CATSRDLQREGHRTDTQYF.

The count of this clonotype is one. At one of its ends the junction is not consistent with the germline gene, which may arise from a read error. CDR3 in amino acids: CATSYLHRDASGSRAAETQYF. CDR3 nucleotides: TGTGCCACCAGTTATTTGCATAGGGACGCTAGCGGGAGTCGAGCGGCAGAGACCCAGTACTTC. The gene calls are TRBV24-1 and TRBJ2-5; the match to TRBD2 covers 10 bases. In germline, CDR1 is KGHDR, CDR2 SFDVKD. There are 21 residues in the CDR3.

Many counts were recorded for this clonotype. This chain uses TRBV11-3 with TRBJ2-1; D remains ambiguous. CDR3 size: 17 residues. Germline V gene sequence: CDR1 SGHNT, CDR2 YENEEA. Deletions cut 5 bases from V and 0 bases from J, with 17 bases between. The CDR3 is CASSPSIARSSYNEQFF. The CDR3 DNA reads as TGTGCCAGCAGCCCGAGTATTGCGAGGAGCTCCTACAATGAGCAGTTCTTC.

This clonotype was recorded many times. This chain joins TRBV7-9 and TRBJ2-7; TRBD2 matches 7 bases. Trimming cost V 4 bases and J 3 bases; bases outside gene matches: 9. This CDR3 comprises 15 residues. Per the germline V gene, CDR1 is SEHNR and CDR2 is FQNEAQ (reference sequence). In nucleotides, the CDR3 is TGTGCCAGCAGCTCCCCGGGGAGGGCTGACTACGAGCAGTACTTC. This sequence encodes CASSSPGRADYEQYF.

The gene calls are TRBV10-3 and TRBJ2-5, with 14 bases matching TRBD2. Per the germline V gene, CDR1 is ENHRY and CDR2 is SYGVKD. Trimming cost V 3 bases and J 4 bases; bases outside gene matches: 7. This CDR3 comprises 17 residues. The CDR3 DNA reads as TGTGCCATCAGTGACGGGACTAGCGGGGGAGAGACAGAGACCCAGTACTTC. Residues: CAISDGTSGGETETQYF.

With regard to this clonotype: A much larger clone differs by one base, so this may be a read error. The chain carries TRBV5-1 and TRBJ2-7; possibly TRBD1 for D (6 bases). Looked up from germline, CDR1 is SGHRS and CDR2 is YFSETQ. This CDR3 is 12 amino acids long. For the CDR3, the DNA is TGCGGCAGCTCACAGGGTTCCAACGAGCAGTACTTC. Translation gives CGSSQGSNEQYF.

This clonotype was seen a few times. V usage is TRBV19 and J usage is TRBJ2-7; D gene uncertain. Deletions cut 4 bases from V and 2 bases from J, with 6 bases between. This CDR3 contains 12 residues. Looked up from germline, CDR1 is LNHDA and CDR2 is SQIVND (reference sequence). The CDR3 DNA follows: TGTGCCAGTAGTAACAGTCCCTACGAGCAGTACTTC. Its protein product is CASSNSPYEQYF.

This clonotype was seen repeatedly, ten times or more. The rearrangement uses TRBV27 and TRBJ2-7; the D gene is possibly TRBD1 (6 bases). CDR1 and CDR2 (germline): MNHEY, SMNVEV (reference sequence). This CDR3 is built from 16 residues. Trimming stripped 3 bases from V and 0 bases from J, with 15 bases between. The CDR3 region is CASSLSPMDSSYEQYF. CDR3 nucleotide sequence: TGTGCCAGCAGTTTGAGCCCCATGGACAGCTCCTACGAGCAGTACTTC.

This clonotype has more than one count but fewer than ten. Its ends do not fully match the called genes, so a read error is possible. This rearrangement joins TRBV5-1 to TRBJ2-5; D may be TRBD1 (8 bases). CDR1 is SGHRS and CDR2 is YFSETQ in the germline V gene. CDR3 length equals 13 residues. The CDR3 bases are TGCGCCAGCAGCTTGACAGGGGGGGAGACCCATTACTTC. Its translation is CASSLTGGETHYF.

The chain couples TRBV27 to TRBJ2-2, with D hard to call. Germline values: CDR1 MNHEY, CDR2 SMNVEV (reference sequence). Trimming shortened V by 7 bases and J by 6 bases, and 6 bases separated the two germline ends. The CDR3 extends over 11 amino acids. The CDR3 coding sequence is TGTGCCAGCAAGGAATCCGGGGAGCTGTTTTTT. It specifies CASKESGELFF.

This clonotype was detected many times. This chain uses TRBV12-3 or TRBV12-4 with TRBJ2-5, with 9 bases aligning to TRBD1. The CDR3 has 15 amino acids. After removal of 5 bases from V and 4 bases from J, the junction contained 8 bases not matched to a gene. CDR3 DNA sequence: TGTGCCAGCAGTCTGGGACAGGGACATGCAGAGACCCAGTACTTC. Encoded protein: CASSLGQGHAETQYF.

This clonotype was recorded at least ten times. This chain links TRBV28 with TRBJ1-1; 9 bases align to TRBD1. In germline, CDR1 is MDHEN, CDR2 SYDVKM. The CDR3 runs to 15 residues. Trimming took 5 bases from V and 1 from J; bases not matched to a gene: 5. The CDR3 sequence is CASSGTGGRNTEAFF. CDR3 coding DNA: TGTGCCAGCAGTGGTACAGGGGGCCGGAACACTGAAGCTTTCTTT.

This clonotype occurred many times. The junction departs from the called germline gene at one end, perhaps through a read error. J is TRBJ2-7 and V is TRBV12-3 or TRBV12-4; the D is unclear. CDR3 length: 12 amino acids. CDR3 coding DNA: TGTGCCAGCAGTTTAAGTGGCACCAAAGTACACTTC. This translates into CASSLSGTKVHF.

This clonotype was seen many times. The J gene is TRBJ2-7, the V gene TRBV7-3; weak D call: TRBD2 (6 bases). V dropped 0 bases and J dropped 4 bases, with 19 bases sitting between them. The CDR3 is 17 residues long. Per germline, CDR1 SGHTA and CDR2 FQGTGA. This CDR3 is CASSLTGGLPQRYEQYF. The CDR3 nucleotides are TGTGCCAGCAGCTTAACGGGGGGACTGCCTCAACGGTACGAGCAGTACTTC.

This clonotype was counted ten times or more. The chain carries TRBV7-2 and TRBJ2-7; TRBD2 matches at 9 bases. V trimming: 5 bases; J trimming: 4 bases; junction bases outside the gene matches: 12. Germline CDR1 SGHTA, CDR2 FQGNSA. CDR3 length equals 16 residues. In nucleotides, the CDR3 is TGTGCCAGCAGCCTCGGGCGGGGGGGCCGGAGGTACGAGCAGTACTTC. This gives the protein CASSLGRGGRRYEQYF. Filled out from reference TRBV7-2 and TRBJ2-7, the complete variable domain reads GAGVSQSPSNKVTEKGKDVELRCDPISGHTALYWYRQSLGQGLEFLIYFQGNSAPDKSGLPSDRFSAERTGGSVSTLTIQRTQQEDSAVYLCASSLGRGGRRYEQYFGPGTRLTVT.

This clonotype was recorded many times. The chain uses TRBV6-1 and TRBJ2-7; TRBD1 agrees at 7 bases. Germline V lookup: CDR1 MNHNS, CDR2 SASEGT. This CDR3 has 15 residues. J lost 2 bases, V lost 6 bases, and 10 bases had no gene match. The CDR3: CASSQYRDRPYEQYF. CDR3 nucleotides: TGTGCCAGCAGCCAGTACCGGGACAGACCCTACGAGCAGTACTTC.

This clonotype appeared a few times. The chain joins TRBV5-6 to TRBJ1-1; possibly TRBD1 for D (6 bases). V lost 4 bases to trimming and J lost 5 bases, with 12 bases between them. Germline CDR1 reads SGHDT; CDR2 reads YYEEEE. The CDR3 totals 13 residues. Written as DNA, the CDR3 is TGTGCCAGCAGCCTGGGGGCGGGAACTGAAGCTTTCTTT. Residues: CASSLGAGTEAFF.

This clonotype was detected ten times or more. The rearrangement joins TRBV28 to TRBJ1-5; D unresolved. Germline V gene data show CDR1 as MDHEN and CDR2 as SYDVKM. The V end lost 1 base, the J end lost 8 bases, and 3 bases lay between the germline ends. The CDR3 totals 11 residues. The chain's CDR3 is CASSLSEPQHF. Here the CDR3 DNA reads TGTGCCAGCAGTTTATCCGAGCCCCAGCATTTT.

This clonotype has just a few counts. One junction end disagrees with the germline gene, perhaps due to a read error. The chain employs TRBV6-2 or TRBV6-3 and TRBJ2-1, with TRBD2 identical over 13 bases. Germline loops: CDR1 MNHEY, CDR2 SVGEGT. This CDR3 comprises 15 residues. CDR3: CSSSPLAGGPHEQFF. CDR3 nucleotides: TGTTCCAGCAGTCCACTAGCGGGAGGGCCTCATGAGCAGTTCTTC.

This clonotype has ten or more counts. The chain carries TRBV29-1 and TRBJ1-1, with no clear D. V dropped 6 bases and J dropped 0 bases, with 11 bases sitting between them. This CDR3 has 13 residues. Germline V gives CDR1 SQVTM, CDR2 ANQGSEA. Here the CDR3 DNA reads TGCAGCGTCTCCATCTTACTGAACACTGAAGCTTTCTTT. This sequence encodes CSVSILLNTEAFF.

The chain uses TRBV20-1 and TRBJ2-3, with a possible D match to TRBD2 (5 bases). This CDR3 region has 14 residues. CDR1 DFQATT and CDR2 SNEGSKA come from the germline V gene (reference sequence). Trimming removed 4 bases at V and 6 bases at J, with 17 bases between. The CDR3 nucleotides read TGCAGTGCTATCGGGGATGATCATTCGGATACGCAGTATTTT. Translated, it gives CSAIGDDHSDTQYF.

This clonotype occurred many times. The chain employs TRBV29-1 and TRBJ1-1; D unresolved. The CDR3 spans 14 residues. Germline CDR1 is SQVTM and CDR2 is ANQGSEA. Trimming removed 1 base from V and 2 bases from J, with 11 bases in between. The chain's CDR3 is CSVEGPLYNTEAFF. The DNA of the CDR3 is TGCAGCGTTGAAGGACCCCTCTATAACACTGAAGCTTTCTTT. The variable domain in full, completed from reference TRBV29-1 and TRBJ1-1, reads SAVISQKPSRDICQRGTSLTIQCQVDSQVTMMFWYRQQPGQSLTLIATANQGSEATYESGFVIDKFPISRPNLTFSTLTVSNMSPEDSSIYLCSVEGPLYNTEAFFGQGTRLTVV.

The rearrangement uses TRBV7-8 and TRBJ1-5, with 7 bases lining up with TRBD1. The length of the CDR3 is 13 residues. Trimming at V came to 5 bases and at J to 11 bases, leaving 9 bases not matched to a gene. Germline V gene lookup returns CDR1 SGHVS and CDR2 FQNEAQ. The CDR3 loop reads CASSLDREGAQHF. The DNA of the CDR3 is TGTGCCAGCAGCCTTGACAGGGAAGGAGCCCAGCATTTT.

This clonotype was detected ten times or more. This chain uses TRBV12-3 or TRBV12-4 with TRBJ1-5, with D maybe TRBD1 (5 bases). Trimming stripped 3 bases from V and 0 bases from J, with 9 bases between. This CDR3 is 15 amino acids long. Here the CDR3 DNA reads TGTGCCAGCAGTTTCGGGGGTTATAGCAATCAGCCCCAGCATTTT. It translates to CASSFGGYSNQPQHF.

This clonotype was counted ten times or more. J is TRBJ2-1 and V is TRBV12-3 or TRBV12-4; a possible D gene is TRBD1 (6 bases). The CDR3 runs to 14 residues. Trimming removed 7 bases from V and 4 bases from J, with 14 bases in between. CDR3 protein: CASNPRQGYNEQFF. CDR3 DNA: TGTGCCAGCAATCCCCGGCAGGGGTACAATGAGCAGTTCTTC.